This T cell receptor beta chain originates from a study of cytomegalovirus exposure and HLA in healthy donors. V lost 7 bases to trimming and J lost 9 bases; unmatched junction nucleotides: 6. The germline CDR1 and CDR2 sequences are WSHSY and SAAADI. This CDR3 has 13 amino acids. This clone was seen once. The PCR employed 60 Vbeta primers together with 13 Jbeta primers. Sequenced by immunoSEQ multiplex PCR; TCRdb stores in-frame clones only, minus some. The data show roughly 100,000 clones, roughly 80% seen once. The rearrangement links TRBV10-2 to TRBJ2-1, with 10 bases aligning to TRBD2. This TCR came from a man aged 50 to 60 in good health and CMV-seropositive. The material sequenced was PBMCs. This CDR3 reads CASTSGRAGEQFF. The CDR3 DNA follows: TGCGCCAGCACCAGCGGGAGGGCCGGTGAGCAGTTCTTC.